This T cell receptor (beta chain) was sequenced for a study of T cells after yellow fever vaccination. The overall study: SMART-Seq v4 Ultra Low Input prepared libraries from low-cell fractions.

In its sample, this clonotype was seen a few times. One entry per CDR3 protein, called by TCRdb with MiXCR from the 5' RACE reads. The sample shows around 320,000 distinct CDR3 sequences, 3.5% to 4.5% of them seen only once. CDR1 and CDR2 (germline): MNHNY, SVGAGI (reference sequence). This CDR3 is 17 amino acids long. J lost 5 bases, V lost 5 bases, and 14 bases had no gene match. This sequence was found in a man in his late teens or twenties who received the YFV17D yellow fever vaccine. The chain uses TRBV6-6 and TRBJ2-3; TRBD1 aligns across 9 bases. The sample here was PBMCs, taken 15 days after the yellow fever booster vaccination. The DNA of the CDR3 is TGTGCCAGCAGTCCCACCCTAGGACAGGGGATTGGAGATACGCAGTATTTT. Translation: CASSPTLGQGIGDTQYF.